The 14 T cell receptor beta chains presented below share a single source sample, sequenced in a study of blood T cell repertoires in COVID-19. TCRdb's table, derived via immunoSEQ multiplex PCR, lists solely in-frame clones and lacks some. The sample has roughly 200,000 clones, roughly 89% seen once; the top ten hold around 7%. What was sequenced was peripheral blood. The origin of the receptors is a man aged 35 to 55 with acute or convalescent COVID-19.

V gene TRBV25-1 combines with J gene TRBJ1-6; a possible D gene is TRBD1 (5 bases). The CDR3 totals 15 residues. With 2 bases removed from V and 5 bases from J, the gap between germline ends came to 10 bases. Germline CDR1 and CDR2: MGHDK and SYGVNS. CDR3 in amino acids: CASSEAGRDNSPLHF. The CDR3 DNA sequence: TGTGCCAGCAGTGAAGCAGGGAGGGATAATTCACCCCTCCACTTT.

CDR3: CASRIDRGNTEAFF. The DNA of the CDR3 is TGTGCCAGCAGGATTGACAGGGGGAACACTGAAGCTTTCTTT. This chain links TRBV2 with TRBJ1-1; the match to TRBD1 covers 8 bases. The CDR3 covers 14 residues. Germline CDR1 SNHLY, CDR2 FYNNEI. J was trimmed by 1 base and V by 6 bases; bases with no gene match: 4.

The chain carries TRBV2 and TRBJ2-1; 10 nucleotides agree with TRBD2. V shed 6 bases, J shed 7 bases, and the junction held 12 bases outside the gene matches. The CDR3 loop spans 16 amino acids. Germline V gene data show CDR1 as SNHLY and CDR2 as FYNNEI. Here the CDR3 DNA reads TGTGCCAGCAGCCCCATAGCGGGGGGAGTCAGGAATGAGCAGTTCTTC. It encodes CASSPIAGGVRNEQFF.

The genes are TRBV5-6 and TRBJ2-2, with TRBD2 as a possible D gene (5 bases). CDR1 is SGHDT and CDR2 is YYEEEE in the germline V gene. The V gene lost 0 bases and the J gene lost 0 bases, with 15 bases spanning the gap. This CDR3 is built from 18 residues. CDR3 in amino acids: CASSLGGGQNSNTGELFF. As DNA, the CDR3 is TGTGCCAGCAGCTTGGGCGGCGGGCAGAATTCGAACACCGGGGAGCTGTTTTTT.

V is TRBV24-1 and J is TRBJ1-3; the D is unclear. Germline V CDR1 and CDR2: KGHDR, SFDVKD. This CDR3 is 15 amino acids long. V lost 2 bases to trimming and J lost 0 bases, with 7 bases between them. The CDR3 DNA sequence: TGTGCCACCAGTGATTCCGGGTACTCTGGAAACACCATATATTTT. It translates to CATSDSGYSGNTIYF.

V is TRBV2 and J is TRBJ2-1; 10 bases map to TRBD2. V dropped 8 bases and J dropped 9; count of bases not matched to a gene: 10. Germline V gene lookup returns CDR1 SNHLY and CDR2 FYNNEI. The CDR3 consists of 14 residues. The CDR3 region has the DNA TGTGCCAGCTCCACTAGCGGGGTAGTTGGTGAGCAGTTCTTC. The encoded protein is CASSTSGVVGEQFF.

The chain has TRBV5-1 and TRBJ2-2; TRBD1 aligns across 7 bases. The CDR3 is 15 amino acids. The V segment lost 4 bases and the J segment 1 base; nucleotides outside the gene matches: 4. Per the germline V gene, CDR1 is SGHRS and CDR2 is YFSETQ. CDR3 sequence: CASSPDRVNTGELFF. CDR3 in DNA: TGCGCCAGCAGCCCCGACAGGGTGAACACCGGGGAGCTGTTTTTT.

The chain uses TRBV27 and TRBJ2-7, with D possibly matching TRBD1 (6 bases). The CDR3 runs to 16 residues. Deletions cut 0 bases from V and 4 bases from J, with 16 bases between. Per the germline V gene, CDR1 is MNHEY and CDR2 is SMNVEV (reference sequence). DNA for the CDR3: TGTGCCAGCAGTTTATCGGCAGGGGAAAACCTATACGAGCAGTACTTC. Its translation: CASSLSAGENLYEQYF.

V gene TRBV5-6 combines with J gene TRBJ2-7; D possibly corresponds to TRBD1 (6 bases). The CDR3 runs 14 residues. V was cut by 5 bases and J by 2 bases, with 14 bases left in between. CDR1 is SGHDT and CDR2 is YYEEEE in the germline V gene. DNA of the CDR3: TGTGCCAGCAGTACGACAGGAGGCACCTACGAGCAGTACTTC. Its protein is CASSTTGGTYEQYF. The full variable domain, in which reference TRBV5-6 and TRBJ2-7 provide the parts outside the CDR3, is DAGVTQSPTHLIKTRGQQVTLRCSPKSGHDTVSWYQQALGQGPQFIFQYYEEEERQRGNFPDRFSGHQFPNYSSELNVNALLLGDSALYLCASSTTGGTYEQYFGPGTRLTVT.

The chain joins TRBV4-2 to TRBJ1-2; TRBD1 agrees at 9 bases. There are 15 residues in the CDR3. The V gene's germline CDR1 is LGHNA and CDR2 YNFKEQ. Unmatched junction bases numbered 5, after V lost 4 bases and J lost 2 bases. In DNA, the CDR3 is TGTGCCAGCAGCCCAGGGGGACAGGGCAACTATGGCTACACCTTC. Protein sequence: CASSPGGQGNYGYTF.

The V call is TRBV27, the J call TRBJ2-2; D not resolved. From germline, CDR1 is MNHEY and CDR2 SMNVEV (reference sequence). V lost 2 bases, J lost 3 bases, and 7 bases lay in between. This CDR3 has 14 residues. CDR3 nucleotide sequence: TGTGCCAGCAGTTTAATTATTGACACCGGGGAGCTGTTTTTT. Amino acid sequence: CASSLIIDTGELFF.

V and J are TRBV6-4 and TRBJ2-5; the match to TRBD2 covers 13 bases. Germline CDR1 reads MRHNA; CDR2 reads SNTAGT. This CDR3 contains 13 residues. V trimming: 8 bases; J trimming: 5 bases; junction bases outside the gene matches: 2. Written as DNA, the CDR3 is TGTGCCAGCCTACTAGCGGGAGGGGAGACCCAGTACTTC. This translates into CASLLAGGETQYF.

The rearrangement joins TRBV12-3 or TRBV12-4 to TRBJ1-3; 7 positions agree with TRBD1. This CDR3 contains 13 residues. The ends lost 6 bases at V and 4 bases at J; junction bases unmatched: 3. The DNA of the CDR3 is TGTGCCAGCAGGACAGGGATGGGAAACACCATATATTTT. It yields the protein CASRTGMGNTIYF.

The gene calls are TRBV27 and TRBJ2-1; 7 bases fit TRBD2. The CDR3 loop spans 16 amino acids. CDR1 is MNHEY, CDR2 SMNVEV, per germline (reference sequence). V shed 7 bases and J 0 bases; nucleotides not matched to a gene: 9. CDR3 loop: CASTLHSGLSYNEQFF. CDR3 nucleotides: TGTGCCAGCACCCTACATAGCGGGCTCTCCTACAATGAGCAGTTCTTC.